The source of this T cell receptor (beta chain) is a study of blood T cell repertoires in COVID-19 (dated by TCRdb to 2018 to 2021). For context, the study as a whole: Samples from collaborators originated in the United States, Italy and Spain and spanned both the acute and convalescent phases of COVID-19. Sample metadata almost always included a de-identified subject ID, COVID-19 status, age in years and sex. Subjects who had been exposed to COVID-19, were actively infected with it, or had recovered from it provided the deeply sampled blood TCRbeta repertoires that made up the dataset. A freely available public database, intended as a resource for researchers studying the immune response to SARS-CoV-2, is where the repertoires were released. Samples came from the ongoing ImmuneRACE study (first 160 participants) plus 1,254 subjects from 6 global collaborators. Where available, HLA class I and class II types were obtained from metadata supplied by the sample provider rather than from assay-based typing. The material from the prospective study consisted of cDNA or gDNA derived from T cells, B-cell-depleted T cells, or PBMCs. Overall study results and their limits: The amount of clinical and demographic metadata varied by source and participant and was provided uncurated.

The immunoSEQ Assay, a bias-controlled multiplex PCR, was used to amplify TCRbeta CDR3 regions from genomic DNA. Concerning the study's data processing: The number of nucleated cells in each sample was estimated by amplification of reference gene primers within the assay. Sequence reads were collapsed and filtered to measure the absolute abundance of every unique TCRbeta CDR3 rearrangement. For each sample, productive Simpson clonality was calculated by taking the square root of Simpson's diversity index across productive rearrangements. In its TCRdb copy, this immuneACCESS table keeps in-frame sequences only and misses some clones. Where compared with another copy, unresolved V genes explain less than half of these, and the others have no known cause. Clonal size and the V and J genes are those of that table, whereas D and trimming came from the DNA. The sample data list 200,000 to 250,000 clones, and 83% of these were observed just once. The top ten clones comprise about 4.8% of the sample.

Participants in the prospective study were aged roughly 18 to 89 years, lived in about two dozen United States geographic areas, and enrolled through a virtual design. In the prospective study, cohorts were assigned on the basis of participant-reported clinical history obtained from a screening survey and a study questionnaire. Exposed participants had been in contact with someone with a PCR-confirmed or clinician-diagnosed COVID-19 case within 2 weeks of study entry. In the prospective study, whole blood, serum and a nasopharyngeal or oropharyngeal swab were collected from each participant by mobile phlebotomists. Participants in the prospective study had the option to provide additional blood draws and questionnaires over a 2-month period. Blood samples from the prospective study were shipped frozen or at room temperature prior to DNA extraction. V drops 11 bases and J drops 1 base, leaving 11 bases in between. From the germline V gene (reference sequence), CDR1 is LNHDA and CDR2 is SQIVND. The CDR3 starts with the cysteine, ends with the phenylalanine, and has 12 residues. Of the read, only the CDR3 DNA is kept; its 36 bases are in frame from base 1.

Points on this clone: This receptor's antigen is unknown. Base qualities were left out, and no much larger clone turns up one base away.

The TCR was taken from a woman in her fifties or sixties who had been exposed to COVID-19. The sequenced material came from PBMCs or T cells enriched from blood (not recorded which). The chain is made from TRBV19 and TRBJ1-1, and perhaps TRBD1 as D gene, on 5 matching bases. This receptor carries the CDR3 CARGFRNTEAFF. The DNA sequence reads TGTGCCCGGGGGTTTAGGAACACTGAAGCTTTCTTT.